This T cell receptor beta chain was recorded in a study of cytomegalovirus exposure and HLA in healthy donors. Study-wide results and caveats: Most TCR sequences were rare, but some public TCRs occurred in many donors.

This CDR3 comprises 15 residues. Germline CDR1 SGHRS, CDR2 YFSETQ. V lost 1 base and J 1 base, leaving 12 bases between the germline ends. Vbeta (60) and Jbeta (13) primers were used in the PCR. Data came from immunoSEQ multiplex PCR; TCRdb stores just in-frame clones and leaves some out. The data contain roughly 99,000 clones, 74% of them singletons. Turning to this clone: Its target is unknown.

The chain couples TRBV5-1 to TRBJ2-7; D is possibly TRBD1 (6 bases). This TCR came from a male donor in good health and CMV-seronegative. The sequenced material came from PBMCs. CDR3: CASSLTGSRSYEQYF. The CDR3 region has the DNA TGCGCCAGCAGCTTGACAGGGTCAAGGTCCTACGAGCAGTACTTC.